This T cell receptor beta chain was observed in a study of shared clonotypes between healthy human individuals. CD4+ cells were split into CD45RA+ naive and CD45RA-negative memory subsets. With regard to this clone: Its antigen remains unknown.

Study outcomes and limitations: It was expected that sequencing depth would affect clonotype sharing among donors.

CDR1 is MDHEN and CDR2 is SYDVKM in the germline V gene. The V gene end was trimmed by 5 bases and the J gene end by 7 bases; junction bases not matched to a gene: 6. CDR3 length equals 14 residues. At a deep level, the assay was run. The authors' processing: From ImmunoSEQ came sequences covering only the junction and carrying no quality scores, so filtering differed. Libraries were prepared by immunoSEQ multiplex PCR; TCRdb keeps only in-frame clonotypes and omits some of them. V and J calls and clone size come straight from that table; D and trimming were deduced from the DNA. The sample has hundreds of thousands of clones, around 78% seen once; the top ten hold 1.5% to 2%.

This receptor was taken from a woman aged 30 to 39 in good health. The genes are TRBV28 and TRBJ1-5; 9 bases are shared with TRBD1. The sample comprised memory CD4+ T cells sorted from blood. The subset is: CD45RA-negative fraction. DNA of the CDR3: TGTGCCAGCAGTCCAGGCGGGACAGGGCAGCCCCAGCATTTT. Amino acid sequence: CASSPGGTGQPQHF. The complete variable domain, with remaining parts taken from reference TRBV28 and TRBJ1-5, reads DVKVTQSSRYLVKRTGEKVFLECVQDMDHENMFWYRQDPGLGLRLIYFSYDVKMKEKGDIPEGYSVSREKKERFSLILESASTNQTSMYLCASSPGGTGQPQHFGDGTRLSIL.